The 17 T cell receptor beta chains given below trace back to one sample, sequenced in a study of shared clonotypes between healthy human individuals. Only CD45RO-negative cells positively selected for CCR7 counted as naive CD8 cells, so terminally differentiated effector memory CD45RA+ cells were excluded. Clones were sequenced by immunoSEQ multiplex PCR, and TCRdb holds only the in-frame ones, with some missing. The sample includes some 2 million clones, about 94% of them seen just once. Source material: naive CD8+ T cells sorted from blood. These receptors came from a man between 18 and 35 years old in good health.

The rearrangement uses TRBV2 and TRBJ1-2, with 8 bases that match TRBD1. V lost 9 bases to trimming and J lost 8 bases; unmatched junction nucleotides: 8. Germline lookup yields CDR1 SNHLY and CDR2 FYNNEI. This CDR3 is built from 12 residues. CDR3 DNA sequence: TGTGCCAGTACAGGGGGTTCAAGGGGCTACACCTTC. Translated, it gives CASTGGSRGYTF. The complete variable domain, with remaining parts taken from reference TRBV2 and TRBJ1-2, reads EPEVTQTPSHQVTQMGQEVILRCVPISNHLYFYWYRQILGQKVEFLVSFYNNEISEKSEIFDDQFSVERPDGSNFTLKIRSTKLEDSAMYFCASTGGSRGYTFGSGTRLTVV.

The chain uses TRBV19 and TRBJ2-7; tentative D call: TRBD1 (5 bases). Germline V gives CDR1 LNHDA, CDR2 SQIVND (reference sequence). V dropped 1 base and J dropped 2 bases, with 15 bases sitting between them. This CDR3 contains 16 residues. The CDR3 DNA reads as TGTGCCAGTAGTATAGGCCGGCAGGGTCCAACCTACGAGCAGTACTTC. This codes for CASSIGRQGPTYEQYF.

The V gene is TRBV7-6, the J gene TRBJ2-7, with 9 bases aligning to TRBD1. Germline V gives CDR1 SGHVS, CDR2 FNYEAQ. The CDR3 runs 17 residues. V lost 1 base and J lost 5; bases outside the gene matches: 12. CDR3 protein: CASSLGPAGQGLDEQYF. Here the CDR3 DNA reads TGTGCCAGCAGCTTAGGGCCGGCCGGACAGGGGCTCGACGAGCAGTACTTC.

V and J are TRBV27 and TRBJ2-3; 7 nucleotides agree with TRBD1. The CDR3 consists of 15 residues. The germline CDR1 and CDR2 sequences are MNHEY and SMNVEV (reference sequence). The V gene end was trimmed by 5 bases and the J gene end by 4 bases; junction bases not matched to a gene: 9. The CDR3 region has the DNA TGTGCCAGCAGTCTTCAACAGGGGTGGCCAGATACGCAGTATTTT. It yields the protein CASSLQQGWPDTQYF.

This clone was seen a single time. The chain employs TRBV28 and TRBJ2-5, with 7 bases fitting TRBD2. Germline V lookup: CDR1 MDHEN, CDR2 SYDVKM. The CDR3 consists of 15 residues. With 2 bases clipped from V and 5 bases from J, the junction kept 8 bases outside the gene matches. CDR3 nucleotides: TGTGCCAGCAGTTTAGGGAGGGGCATGGGGGAGACCCAGTACTTC. Amino acid sequence: CASSLGRGMGETQYF.

The chain recombines TRBV29-1 with TRBJ2-7, with TRBD1 matching 8 bases. CDR1 is SQVTM and CDR2 is ANQGSEA in the germline V gene. CDR3 size: 14 residues. Trimming cost V 6 bases and J 0 bases; bases outside gene matches: 7. CDR3 DNA sequence: TGCAGCGTCCCCGGACAGGGTCCCTCCTACGAGCAGTACTTC. Translation: CSVPGQGPSYEQYF.

The chain is built from TRBV4-1 and TRBJ2-7, with D unresolved. The V end lost 4 bases, the J end lost 3 bases, and 13 bases lay between the germline ends. Germline CDR1 and CDR2: MGHRA and YSYEKL. The CDR3 covers 14 residues. The DNA of the CDR3 is TGCGCCAGCAGCCCCCAGTCAGGAAACTACGAGCAGTACTTC. Amino acid sequence: CASSPQSGNYEQYF.

The V and J genes are TRBV7-2 and TRBJ2-2; no firm D call. This CDR3 spans 17 amino acids. Trimming cost V 0 bases and J 1 base, with 12 bases left between them. From germline, CDR1 is SGHTA and CDR2 FQGNSA. CDR3 coding DNA: TGTGCCAGCAGCTTAGCGCTCTTAGTTTTGAACACCGGGGAGCTGTTTTTT. It yields the protein CASSLALLVLNTGELFF. Full variable domain (rest looked up from reference TRBV7-2 and TRBJ2-2): GAGVSQSPSNKVTEKGKDVELRCDPISGHTALYWYRQSLGQGLEFLIYFQGNSAPDKSGLPSDRFSAERTGGSVSTLTIQRTQQEDSAVYLCASSLALLVLNTGELFFGEGSRLTVL.

The gene calls are TRBV30 and TRBJ2-1; the D is unclear. Per the germline V gene, CDR1 is GTSNPN and CDR2 is SVGIG (reference sequence). The CDR3 contains 11 residues. Trimming shortened V by 5 bases and J by 8 bases, and 10 bases separated the two germline ends. The CDR3 loop is CAWLLVDEQFF. CDR3 sequence (DNA): TGTGCCTGGTTGCTAGTCGATGAGCAGTTCTTC.

For this clone: Other DNA sequences in the sample encode the same CDR3. The rearrangement joins TRBV10-1 to TRBJ2-7, with D perhaps assigned TRBD1 or TRBD2 (6 bases each). The CDR3 length is 14 residues. V was trimmed by 3 bases and J by 2 bases, leaving 11 bases between them. The V gene's germline CDR1 is WNHNN and CDR2 SYGVQD (reference sequence). The DNA of the CDR3 is TGCGCCAGCAGTGAAACGGGGGCAACCTACGAGCAGTACTTC. Encoded protein: CASSETGATYEQYF.

This clone was detected once. The chain joins TRBV28 to TRBJ1-1; possibly TRBD1 for D (6 bases). Trimming took off 2 bases at V and 8 bases at J, with 15 bases between the two ends. Germline V lookup: CDR1 MDHEN, CDR2 SYDVKM. The CDR3 has 14 residues. The CDR3 is CASSLTGSRLEAFF. The CDR3 DNA reads TGTGCCAGCAGTTTAACAGGGTCGAGGCTCGAAGCTTTCTTT.

The V gene is TRBV7-9, the J gene TRBJ1-4, with 7 nucleotides matching TRBD1. The ends lost 1 base at V and 8 bases at J; junction bases unmatched: 10. The germline gives CDR1 SEHNR, CDR2 FQNEAQ (reference sequence). This CDR3 has 16 amino acids. This CDR3 reads CASSLGNTGTVEKLFF. The CDR3 bases are TGTGCCAGCAGCTTAGGGAATACCGGGACAGTCGAAAAACTGTTTTTT. The entire variable domain, with the rest obtained from reference TRBV7-9 and TRBJ1-4, is as follows: DTGVSQNPRHKITKRGQNVTFRCDPISEHNRLYWYRQTLGQGPEFLTYFQNEAQLEKSRLLSDRFSAERPKGSFSTLEIQRTEQGDSAMYLCASSLGNTGTVEKLFFGSGTQLSVL.

The chain employs TRBV5-6 and TRBJ2-7; D is tentatively TRBD1 or TRBD2 (5 bases each). CDR1 and CDR2 (germline): SGHDT, YYEEEE. The CDR3 runs to 13 residues. Trimming left V 2 bases short and J 9 bases short, with 15 bases between. CDR3 in amino acids: CASSFGDPDMQYF. DNA for the CDR3: TGTGCCAGCAGCTTCGGGGACCCCGACATGCAGTACTTC.

The chain links TRBV13 to TRBJ1-1; TRBD1 agrees at 8 bases. V lost 4 bases to trimming and J lost 6 bases; unmatched junction nucleotides: 10. CDR1 and CDR2 from the germline V gene are PRHDT and FYEKMQ (reference sequence). The CDR3 runs to 15 residues. CDR3 residues: CASSYGTGGVAEAFF. For the CDR3, the DNA is TGTGCCAGCAGCTATGGTACAGGGGGTGTCGCTGAAGCTTTCTTT.

About this clone itself: This specimen includes other DNA sequences encoding the same CDR3. V is TRBV27 and J is TRBJ1-5; the D is unclear. Trimming shortened V by 4 bases and J by 4 bases, and 5 bases separated the two germline ends. Germline CDR1 and CDR2: MNHEY and SMNVEV (reference sequence). The CDR3 consists of 12 residues. CDR3 bases: TGTGCCAGCAGTTCACAGAATCAGCCCCAGCATTTT. It yields the protein CASSSQNQPQHF.

The rearrangement joins TRBV6-1 to TRBJ2-3; 12 bases are shared with TRBD2. The germline V gene has CDR1 MNHNS and CDR2 SASEGT. Germline trimming cut 3 bases from V and 6 bases from J; bases unmatched to any gene: 7. This CDR3 has 16 amino acids. The CDR3 is CASSDPRLAGVDTQYF. CDR3 coding DNA: TGTGCCAGCAGTGACCCAAGACTAGCGGGAGTGGATACGCAGTATTTT.

V and J are TRBV11-2 and TRBJ2-5, with 10 nucleotides matching TRBD1. This CDR3 has 13 amino acids. J gave up 5 bases and V 6 bases, and 3 bases lay outside the gene matches. CDR1 is SGHAT and CDR2 is FQNNGV in the germline V gene. This chain's CDR3 is CASRTGGMETQYF. CDR3 nucleotide sequence: TGTGCCAGCAGGACAGGGGGCATGGAGACCCAGTACTTC.